The 11 T cell receptor beta chains below come from one sample, sequenced in a study of long-term antiretroviral therapy in people with HIV (dated by TCRdb to the early 2020s). The immunoSEQ hsTCRB v3.0 assay was used at survey level resolution to sequence the TRB variable region. TCRdb limited this immuneACCESS table to in-frame rearrangements with V and J called. A share of clones is missing; checked studies link under half to unresolved V genes, and the rest is unexplained. The sample table lists just over 20,000 clones, around 80% of them with a count of one. In total, the top ten clones hold roughly a tenth of the sample. The sample in question was unsorted PBMCs, obtained 4.1 years after starting antiretroviral therapy. Receptor source: a woman aged 35 to 49 with HIV.

The rearrangement joins TRBV20-1 to TRBJ1-1, with D perhaps TRBD1 (6 bases). CDR1 DFQATT and CDR2 SNEGSKA come from the germline V gene (reference sequence). The CDR3 sequence is 11 residues long. Between the trimmed V and J ends, which lost 6 bases and 5 bases, there was a span of 10 bases. The CDR3 nucleotides are TGCAGTGCCCCACAGGGAACTGAAGCTTTCTTT. Protein product: CSAPQGTEAFF.

This clone was seen only a few times. The chain links TRBV7-8 to TRBJ1-5, with TRBD1 matching over 9 bases. This CDR3 has 16 amino acids. The germline gives CDR1 SGHVS, CDR2 FQNEAQ. After removal of 1 base from V and 0 bases from J, the junction contained 1 base not matched to a gene. Here the CDR3 DNA reads TGTGCCAGCAGCTTAGGGACAGGGGATAGCAATCAGCCCCAGCATTTT. Protein product: CASSLGTGDSNQPQHF.

The sample holds a few counts of this clone. This sequence joins TRBV6-5 and TRBJ1-6, with 10 bases lining up with TRBD1. Germline V CDR1 and CDR2: MNHEY, SVGAGI. V dropped 5 bases and J dropped 12; count of bases not matched to a gene: 7. The CDR3 sequence is 14 residues long. The CDR3 sequence is CASSQGQGVLPLHF. CDR3 in DNA: TGTGCCAGCAGTCAAGGACAGGGGGTGTTACCCCTCCACTTT.

The chain has TRBV4-1 and TRBJ1-1; D uncertain. This CDR3 region has 17 residues. Trimming took off 3 bases at V and 3 bases at J, with 20 bases between the two ends. The germline V gene encodes CDR1 MGHRA and CDR2 YSYEKL. CDR3: CASSQIGVGFLDTEAFF. The CDR3 nucleotides read TGCGCCAGCAGCCAGATCGGCGTTGGGTTCTTGGACACTGAAGCTTTCTTT.

The V and J genes are TRBV2 and TRBJ2-7; 9 positions agree with TRBD2. Germline V gene sequence: CDR1 SNHLY, CDR2 FYNNEI. The J segment lost 6 bases and the V segment lost 7 bases, leaving 7 bases of the junction unmatched. The CDR3 has 13 residues. CDR3 coding DNA: TGTGCCAGCACCCCGGGACTAGCATCCGAGCAGTACTTC. Encoded protein: CASTPGLASEQYF.

The chain carries TRBV27 and TRBJ2-1; 11 nucleotides agree with TRBD2. The CDR3 is made up of 15 amino acids. The germline V gene has CDR1 MNHEY and CDR2 SMNVEV (reference sequence). Trimming at V came to 7 bases and at J to 5 bases, leaving 7 bases not matched to a gene. CDR3 bases: TGTGCCAGCACCATACTAGCGGGGGCCAACAATGAGCAGTTCTTC. Its protein is CASTILAGANNEQFF.

The rearrangement uses TRBV19 and TRBJ2-3, with D perhaps TRBD2 (5 bases). The CDR3 has 13 residues. CDR1 LNHDA and CDR2 SQIVND come from the germline V gene (reference sequence). V lost 6 bases and J lost 6, with 13 bases in between. The CDR3 DNA is TGTGCCAGTAGCCCCCTAGCTGCGGATACGCAGTATTTT. This gives the protein CASSPLAADTQYF.

J is TRBJ2-7 and V is TRBV7-6; 12 nucleotides match TRBD2. The CDR3 length is 15 residues. Looked up from germline, CDR1 is SGHVS and CDR2 is FNYEAQ. J lost 4 bases, V lost 5 bases, and 6 bases had no gene match. CDR3 coding DNA: TGTGCCAGCAGCCCCGGACTAGCGGGGTCGTACGAGCAGTACTTC. Translated, it gives CASSPGLAGSYEQYF.

This chain uses TRBV5-4 with TRBJ1-2, with D unclear. The V and J ends lost 3 bases and 5 bases respectively, with 8 bases between them. The CDR3 length is 12 residues. Per germline, CDR1 SGHNT and CDR2 YYREEE (reference sequence). The CDR3 DNA is TGTGCCAGCAGCTCCGACGGTTATGGCTACACCTTC. It yields the protein CASSSDGYGYTF.

This clone was seen only a few times. The chain employs TRBV7-2 and TRBJ2-7, with 7 positions matching TRBD1. CDR3 size: 14 residues. In germline, CDR1 is SGHTA, CDR2 FQGNSA. V lost 5 bases to trimming and J lost 3 bases; unmatched junction nucleotides: 7. CDR3 bases: TGTGCCAGCAGCGCCGGGGACAGCTTCTACGAGCAGTACTTC. Protein: CASSAGDSFYEQYF.

This rearrangement joins TRBV19 to TRBJ1-5; no definite D call. Trimming removed 3 bases from V and 7 bases from J, with 13 bases in between. Germline V gene lookup returns CDR1 LNHDA and CDR2 SQIVND (reference sequence). The CDR3 is made up of 14 amino acids. DNA of the CDR3: TGTGCCAGTAGTATCCCCCGAACGGGACAGCCCCAGCATTTT. Amino acid sequence: CASSIPRTGQPQHF. Combining the CDR3 with reference TRBV19 and TRBJ1-5 gives the whole variable domain DGGITQSPKYLFRKEGQNVTLSCEQNLNHDAMYWYRQDPGQGLRLIYYSQIVNDFQKGDIAEGYSVSREKKESFPLTVTSAQKNPTAFYLCASSIPRTGQPQHFGDGTRLSIL.